This TCR beta chain was documented in a study of memory CD4+ T cells and cytomegalovirus serostatus. A few counts support this clone. The V gene's germline CDR1 is SEHNR and CDR2 FQNEAQ (reference sequence). The CDR3 covers 16 residues. Trimming cost V 4 bases and J 4 bases; bases outside gene matches: 9. Source study methods: Out-of-frame sequences were removed, leaving roughly 2.1 million distinct TCRbeta sequences. Assay: immunoSEQ multiplex PCR; the TCRdb copy retains only in-frame clones and omits some. Clone size and V and J calls were adopted from that table, with D and trimming inferred from the DNA. The sample includes tens of thousands of clones, roughly three quarters seen only once; the top ten take about 1%. Single viable CD3+CD4+CD8-CD45RO+ cells were sorted as the memory CD4+ T cells.

The origin of this receptor is an adult in good health and CMV-seronegative. The source material was memory CD4+ T cells from blood. The J gene is TRBJ2-1, the V gene TRBV7-9; 8 nucleotides match TRBD2. The CDR3 region has the DNA TGTGCCAGCAGCTCCGGTGTCGGGAGGGTTTACAATGAGCAGTTCTTC. Protein: CASSSGVGRVYNEQFF.